This is a list of T cell receptor beta chains from one sample in a study of control samples from healthy donors and cancer patients. The data were produced by immunoSEQ multiplex PCR, yet TCRdb's version contains in-frame clones alone and is incomplete. This table holds around 57,000 clones, under 95% found once. Input material: PBMCs. These receptors all come from a man between 25 and 39 years old with colorectal cancer. Both conserved end residues are part of each CDR3. The D gene is left open where the match is weak. Some rows mark clone size as missing; the rest say once, few, many or name a class of expanded clone.

d_gene | j_gene | v_gene | abundance | CDR3nt | CDR3aa
. | TRBJ2-4 | TRBV5-1 | . | TGCGCCAGCAGCTTGTTGGGCAGATGGAGAGACATTCAGTACTTC | CASSLLGRWRDIQYF
. | TRBJ1-6 | TRBV9 | . | TGTGCCAGCTCCAAGGGGGGGCAGGGAGACTCACCCCTCCACTTT | CASSKGGQGDSPLHF
. | TRBJ2-3 | TRBV5-4 | . | TGTGCCAGCAGCTTGGAAAGGGGGGGGGATACGCAGTATTTT | CASSLERGGDTQYF
TRBD1 | TRBJ2-2 | TRBV10-3 | . | TGTGCCATCAGTGAGTCTGGGACAGGGGGCCCCGGGGAGCTGTTTTTT | CAISESGTGGPGELFF
. | TRBJ2-7 | TRBV5-1 | . | TGCGCCAGCAGCTCGACAGGGAGGGTCTACGAGCAGTACTTC | CASSSTGRVYEQYF
. | TRBJ2-5 | TRBV7-2 | . | TGTGCCAGCAGCCCGGGGGAGACCCAGTACTTC | CASSPGETQYF
. | TRBJ1-4 | TRBV5-6 | once | TGTGCCAGCACCCTCGGGAGTTTGCAAGATGGTAATGAAAAACTGTTTTTT | CASTLGSLQDGNEKLFF
. | TRBJ2-7 | TRBV14 | . | TGTGCCAGCAGCCAAGATCTTGTTTTGTGGGAGCAGTACTTC | CASSQDLVLWEQYF
. | TRBJ2-2 | TRBV6-4 | . | TGTGCCAGCAGTGCTGGGGAAATGAACACCGGGGAGCTGTTTTTT | CASSAGEMNTGELFF
. | TRBJ2-3 | TRBV5-4 | . | TGTGCCAGCAGCTTGAACACGGGAAGGGTGGATACGCAGTATTTT | CASSLNTGRVDTQYF
. | TRBJ2-2 | TRBV29-1 | . | TGCAGCGTTGGTCGGCAGGGAGGCGCCGGGGAGCTGTTTTTT | CSVGRQGGAGELFF
TRBD1 | TRBJ2-5 | TRBV2 | . | TGTGCCAGCAGTGGGACAGGGGGCATGGAGACCCAGTACTTC | CASSGTGGMETQYF
. | TRBJ1-1 | TRBV30 | . | TGTGCCTGGGGGGGGAACACTGAAGCTTTCTTT | CAWGGNTEAFF
. | TRBJ1-1 | TRBV7-9 | . | TGTGCCAGCAGCATTCAACCGGGACACCTCCCGGAAGCTTTCTTT | CASSIQPGHLPEAFF
. | TRBJ2-1 | TRBV5-1 | . | TGCGCCAGCAGCTACGGGACCCAGGACAATGAGCAGTTCTTC | CASSYGTQDNEQFF
. | TRBJ1-5 | TRBV4-3 | once | TGCGCCAGCAGCCAAGATACGAATCAGCCCCAGCATTTT | CASSQDTNQPQHF
. | TRBJ1-6 | TRBV3-1/TRBV3-2 | . | TGTGCCAGCAGCCAAACGGCAGGGTCCCCCTCACCCCTCCACTTT | CASSQTAGSPSPLHF
TRBD1 | TRBJ1-5 | TRBV6-6 | . | TGTGCCAGCAGGCACGGGACAGCACCCAATCAGCCCCAGCATTTT | CASRHGTAPNQPQHF
TRBD1 | TRBJ1-5 | TRBV7-8 | . | TGTGCCAGCGCCCTGACAGGGGAGGGGCAGCCCCAGCATTTT | CASALTGEGQPQHF
. | TRBJ1-2 | TRBV27 | . | TGTGCCAGCAGTTATCAGGGGTCCTATGGCTACACCTTC | CASSYQGSYGYTF
. | TRBJ1-5 | TRBV6-2/TRBV6-3 | . | TGTGCCAGCAGTACGACACAGGGACTGAGAGGGGATCAGCCCCAGCATTTT | CASSTTQGLRGDQPQHF
. | TRBJ2-2 | TRBV7-2 | . | TGTGCCAGCAGCCCGGGACCCTACACCGGGGAGCTGTTTTTT | CASSPGPYTGELFF
. | TRBJ1-5 | TRBV7-9 | . | TGTGCCAACAGCCCTAGTGCTCAGGGCAATCAGCCCCAGCATTTT | CANSPSAQGNQPQHF
TRBD1 | TRBJ1-4 | TRBV29-1 | . | TGCAGCGTTACTGGGACAGGGAACGAAAAACTGTTTTTT | CSVTGTGNEKLFF
. | TRBJ2-3 | TRBV19 | few | TGTGCCATATTGATGGACAGTCGGGACCAATCTTCTTCAGATACGCAGTATTTT | CAILMDSRDQSSSDTQYF
TRBD1 | TRBJ1-4 | TRBV3-1/TRBV3-2 | . | TGTGCCAGCAGCCCGGACAGGGGTTTGGGTAATGAAAAACTGTTTTTT | CASSPDRGLGNEKLFF
TRBD2 | TRBJ2-1 | TRBV2 | . | TGTGCCAGCAACACGGGACTAGCGGAGAGGGAGCAGTTCTTC | CASNTGLAEREQFF
. | TRBJ2-3 | TRBV5-4 | . | TGTGCCAGCGGCAGGGCAGATACGCAGTATTTT | CASGRADTQYF
TRBD1 | TRBJ1-5 | TRBV27 | . | TGTGCCAGCAGTTTAAGGGCCGACAGGGGGCTCACAGATAGCAATCAGCCCCAGCATTTT | CASSLRADRGLTDSNQPQHF
. | TRBJ1-2 | TRBV20-1 | . | TGCAGTGCTCTAGGACTGGTCGGCTACACCTTC | CSALGLVGYTF
TRBD1 | TRBJ2-4 | TRBV25-1 | . | TGTGCCAGCAGTACCCAGGGGGTCAAAAACATTCAGTACTTC | CASSTQGVKNIQYF
. | TRBJ1-3 | TRBV5-1 | . | TGCGCCAGCAGCTTGGCCGGGGGAAACACCATATATTTT | CASSLAGGNTIYF
. | TRBJ1-3 | TRBV7-9 | once | TGTGCCAGCAGCTTAGCGCCGGGGGCCCCGGAGGATGGAAACACCATATATTTT | CASSLAPGAPEDGNTIYF
. | TRBJ2-2 | TRBV6-5 | . | TGTGCCAGCAGTTGGGGCTGGGGGGAGAACGGGGAGCTGTTTTTT | CASSWGWGENGELFF
. | TRBJ1-5 | TRBV12-3/TRBV12-4 | . | TGTGCCAGCAGTTTGAGAAGCAATCAGCCCCAGCATTTT | CASSLRSNQPQHF
TRBD1 | TRBJ2-7 | TRBV5-6 | . | TGTGCCAGCAGCTTACTTTTCGGGACAGGGTCCTACGAGCAGTACTTC | CASSLLFGTGSYEQYF
TRBD2 | TRBJ2-5 | TRBV5-4 | . | TGTGCCAGCAGCTTGGTAGTAGCGGGGACGATGTACCAAGAGACCCAGTACTTC | CASSLVVAGTMYQETQYF
. | TRBJ1-2 | TRBV2 | . | TGTGCCAGCAGTTCGGAGGGAAACTATGGCTACACCTTC | CASSSEGNYGYTF
. | TRBJ2-6 | TRBV15 | . | TGTGCCACCGGGGCGCCTGGGGCCAACGTCCTGACTTTC | CATGAPGANVLTF
TRBD2 | TRBJ2-3 | TRBV6-5 | . | TGTGCCAGCAGTTACTCGGGGCGGGGGGGCCAAGATACGCAGTATTTT | CASSYSGRGGQDTQYF
TRBD1 | TRBJ2-1 | TRBV7-9 | . | TGTGCCAGCAGCTTACAGGGGGTGTCCTACAATGAGCAGTTCTTC | CASSLQGVSYNEQFF
. | TRBJ2-3 | TRBV7-7 | . | TGTGCCAGCAGCTTAGGTCGACTGGATACGCAGTATTTT | CASSLGRLDTQYF
TRBD1 | TRBJ1-5 | TRBV6-6 | . | TGTGCCAGCAGTCCACGGACAGGGTGGGCGGGCAATCAGCCCCAGCATTTT | CASSPRTGWAGNQPQHF